This T cell receptor beta chain appears in the sequencing data of a study of T cells in Graves' hyperthyroidism and ophthalmopathy. This clonotype was seen repeatedly, ten times or more. Antigen: not known. Trimming cost V 1 base and J 3 bases, with 6 bases left between them. The CDR3 has 13 residues. Germline CDR1 and CDR2: LGHNT and FRNRAP. Diagnoses rested on clinical symptoms, serum thyroxine and TRAb, thyroid ultrasound and orbital computed tomography. General study points: Most thyroid clonotypes that were expanded above 0.001 also turned up in blood.

RNA transcripts provided the source from which TCR beta CDR3 regions were amplified. Using the HTBI primer set, a first-round RT-PCR was run on the TCR CDR3. One entry per CDR3 protein, called by TCRdb with MiXCR from the multiplex PCR reads. The table includes about 520,000 distinct CDR3 sequences, approximately 25% detected once. The TCR was taken from a woman under 40 with Graves' ophthalmopathy. Material: blood. V usage is TRBV12-5 and J usage is TRBJ1-1, with D hard to call. CDR3 sequence: CASGLGLDTEAFF. Here the CDR3 DNA reads TGTGCTAGTGGTTTGGGTCTGGACACTGAAGCTTTCTTT.